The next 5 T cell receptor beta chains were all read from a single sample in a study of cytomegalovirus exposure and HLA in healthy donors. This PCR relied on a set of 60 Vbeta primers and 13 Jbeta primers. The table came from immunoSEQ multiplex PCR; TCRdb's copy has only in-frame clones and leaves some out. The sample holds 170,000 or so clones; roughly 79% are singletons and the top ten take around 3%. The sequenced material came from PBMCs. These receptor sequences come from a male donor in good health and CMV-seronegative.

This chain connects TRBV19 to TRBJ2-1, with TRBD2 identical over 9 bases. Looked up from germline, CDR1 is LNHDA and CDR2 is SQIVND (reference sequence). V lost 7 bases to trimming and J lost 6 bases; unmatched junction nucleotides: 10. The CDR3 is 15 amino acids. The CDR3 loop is CASNLGAGGPNEQFF. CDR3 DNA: TGTGCCAGTAATTTAGGGGCGGGAGGGCCCAATGAGCAGTTCTTC.

CDR3: CASNLHYGYTF. The CDR3 DNA follows: TGTGCCAGCAACTTGCACTATGGCTACACCTTC. J is TRBJ1-2 and V is TRBV6-1, with unresolved D. Trimming removed 7 bases at V and 3 bases at J, with 6 bases between. Germline V CDR1 and CDR2: MNHNS, SASEGT. The CDR3 covers 11 residues.

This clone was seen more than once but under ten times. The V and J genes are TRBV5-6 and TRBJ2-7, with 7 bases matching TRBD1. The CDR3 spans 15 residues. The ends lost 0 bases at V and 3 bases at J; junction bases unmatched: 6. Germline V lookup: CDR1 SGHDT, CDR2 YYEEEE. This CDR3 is CASSLVRGPDYEQYF. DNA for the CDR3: TGTGCCAGCAGCTTGGTTAGGGGGCCAGACTACGAGCAGTACTTC.

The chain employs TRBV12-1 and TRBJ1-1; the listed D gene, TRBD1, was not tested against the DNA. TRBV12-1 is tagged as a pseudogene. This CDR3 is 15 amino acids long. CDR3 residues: CASSPWDRQNTEAFF. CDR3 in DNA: TGTGCCAGCAGCCCCTGGGACAGACAGAACACTGAAGCTTTCTTT.

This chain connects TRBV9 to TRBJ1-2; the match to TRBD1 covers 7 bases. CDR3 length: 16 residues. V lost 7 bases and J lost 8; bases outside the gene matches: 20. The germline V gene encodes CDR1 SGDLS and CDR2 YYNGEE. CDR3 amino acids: CASGSGDSNFDGGYTF. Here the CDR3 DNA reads TGTGCCAGCGGGTCTGGGGACAGTAATTTTGACGGGGGCTACACCTTC.